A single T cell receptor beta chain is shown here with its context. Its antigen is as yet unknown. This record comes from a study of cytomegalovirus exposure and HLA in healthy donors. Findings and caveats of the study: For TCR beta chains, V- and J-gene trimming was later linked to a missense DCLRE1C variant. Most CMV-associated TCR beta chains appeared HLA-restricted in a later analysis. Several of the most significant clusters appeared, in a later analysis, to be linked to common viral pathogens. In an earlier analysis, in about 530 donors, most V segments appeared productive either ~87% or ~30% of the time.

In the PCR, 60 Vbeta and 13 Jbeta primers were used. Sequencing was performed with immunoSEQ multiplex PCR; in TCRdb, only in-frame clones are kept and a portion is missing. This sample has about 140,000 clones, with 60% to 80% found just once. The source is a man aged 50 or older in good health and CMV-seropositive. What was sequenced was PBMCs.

The chain's CDR3 is CSVARLAGTGELFF. In DNA, the CDR3 is TGCAGCGTTGCTAGACTAGCGGGGACCGGGGAGCTGTTTTTT. The rearrangement links TRBV29-1 to TRBJ2-2; 11 bases align to TRBD2. The junction had 3 bases not matched to a gene; V was cut back by 4 bases and J by 5 bases. The CDR3 is made up of 14 amino acids. Germline CDR1 and CDR2: SQVTM and ANQGSEA.